A single T cell receptor beta chain is shown here with its context. This sample stems from a study of blood T cell repertoires in COVID-19. Study details: The samples span acute and convalescent COVID-19 from the United States, Italy and Spain. Nucleic acid was either cDNA or gDNA, and it came from T cells, B-cell-depleted T cells, or PBMCs.

The Seattle patients joined while their infection was active and were tracked longitudinally afterward. Authors' analysis steps: Cell counts per sample came from amplifying reference gene primers. Here immunoSEQ multiplex PCR was the method, and the copy in TCRdb shows in-frame clones only, minus some. The V and J calls and clone size are taken from that table; D and trimming were inferred from the DNA. This sample has around 100,000 clones; 89% occur once, and the top ten carry approximately 2.6%. This CDR3 is 19 amino acids long. Per the germline V gene, CDR1 is GTSNPN and CDR2 is SVGIG (reference sequence). Trimming removed 1 base at V and 5 bases at J, with 27 bases between.

The gene calls are TRBV30 and TRBJ1-5, with unresolved D. This clonotype was obtained from a man aged 45-60 years with COVID-19, enrolled during active disease. Material: peripheral blood. The CDR3 sequence is CAWSGGGSGPTSLDQPQHF. The DNA of the CDR3 is TGTGCCTGGAGTGGAGGAGGGTCCGGACCAACGTCCCTCGATCAGCCCCAGCATTTT.